This T cell receptor beta chain was captured in a study of vaccination and CD4 T cells after COVID-19. The wider study: Six males and four females constituted the convalescent cohort, two of whom were Hispanic. Median time from COVID diagnosis to post-COVID sampling was about 14 weeks (35 to 161).

Per the germline V gene, CDR1 is SGHTA and CDR2 is FQGNSA. The V gene lost 1 base and the J gene lost 0 bases, with 9 bases spanning the gap. The CDR3 covers 15 residues. The Oncomine TCR Beta short-read assay was applied to DNA of cultured CD4+ T cells. A single record per CDR3 protein comes from TCRdb applying MiXCR to the PCR reads. The table includes 11,000 or so distinct CDR3 sequences, 75% to 85% detected once. Treatment given: approximately nine-day PBMC culture with coronavirus spike peptide pools or control peptides (ViraFEST assay). Cultures used more than 1.5 million PBMCs per well, about 9.9 IU/ml IL-2 and about 10 ug/ml peptides. When approximately ten days of culture had elapsed, CD4+ T cells were isolated by negative selection. Of note for this clonotype: The antigen is undetermined.

This receptor was taken from a human donor who had recovered from COVID-19. The material sequenced was CD4+ T cells from blood, cultured in vitro. The chain is built from TRBV7-2 and TRBJ1-1; possibly TRBD1 for D (5 bases). The CDR3: CASSLGGALNTEAFF. The CDR3 DNA reads TGTGCCAGCAGCTTAGGTGGGGCTTTGAACACTGAAGCTTTCTTT.